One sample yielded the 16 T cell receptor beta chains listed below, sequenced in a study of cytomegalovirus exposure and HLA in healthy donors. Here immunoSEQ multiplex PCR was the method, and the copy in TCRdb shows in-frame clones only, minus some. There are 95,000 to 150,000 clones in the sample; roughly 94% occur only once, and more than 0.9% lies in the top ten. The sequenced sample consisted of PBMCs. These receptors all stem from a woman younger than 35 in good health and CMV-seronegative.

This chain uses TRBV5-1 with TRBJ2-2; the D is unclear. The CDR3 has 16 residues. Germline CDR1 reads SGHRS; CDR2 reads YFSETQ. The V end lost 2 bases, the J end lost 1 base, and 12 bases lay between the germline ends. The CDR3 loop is CASSFPPPGNTGELFF. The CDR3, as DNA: TGCGCCAGCAGCTTTCCGCCCCCCGGGAACACCGGGGAGCTGTTTTTT.

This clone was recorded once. This CDR3 reads CASSVAPQGDPEAFF. In DNA form, the CDR3 reads TGTGCCAGCAGCGTAGCCCCACAGGGGGACCCTGAAGCTTTCTTT. This chain links TRBV9 with TRBJ1-1; TRBD1 matches 8 bases. Trimming removed 0 bases from V and 6 bases from J; junction bases left unmatched: 7. The CDR3 is made up of 15 amino acids. Germline V gene data show CDR1 as SGDLS and CDR2 as YYNGEE.

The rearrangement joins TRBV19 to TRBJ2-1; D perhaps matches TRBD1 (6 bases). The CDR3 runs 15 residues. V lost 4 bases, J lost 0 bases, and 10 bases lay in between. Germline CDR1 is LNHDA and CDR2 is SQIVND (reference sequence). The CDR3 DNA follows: TGTGCCAGTAGTACCGGACAGAGCTCCTACAATGAGCAGTTCTTC. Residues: CASSTGQSSYNEQFF.

The CDR3 loop reads CASSQGELQGFGYTF. For the CDR3, the DNA is TGCGCCAGCAGCCAGGGGGAACTACAGGGTTTTGGCTACACCTTC. The chain uses TRBV4-1 and TRBJ1-2; the D gene is possibly TRBD1 (6 bases). The CDR3 runs 15 residues. V was shortened by 3 bases and J by 7 bases, with 18 bases between the two germline ends. Germline V gene lookup returns CDR1 MGHRA and CDR2 YSYEKL.

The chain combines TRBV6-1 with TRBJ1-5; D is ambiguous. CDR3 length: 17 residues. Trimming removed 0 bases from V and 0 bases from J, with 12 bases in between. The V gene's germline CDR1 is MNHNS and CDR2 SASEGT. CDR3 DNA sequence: TGTGCCAGCAGTGAAGCGCCAGCACGACTTAGCAATCAGCCCCAGCATTTT. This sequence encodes CASSEAPARLSNQPQHF.

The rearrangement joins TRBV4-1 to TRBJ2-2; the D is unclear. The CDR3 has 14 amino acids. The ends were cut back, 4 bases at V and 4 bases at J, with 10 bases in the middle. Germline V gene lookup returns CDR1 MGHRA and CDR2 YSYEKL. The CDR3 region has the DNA TGCGCCAGCAGCCTAAGAACAACCACCGGGGAGCTGTTTTTT. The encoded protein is CASSLRTTTGELFF.

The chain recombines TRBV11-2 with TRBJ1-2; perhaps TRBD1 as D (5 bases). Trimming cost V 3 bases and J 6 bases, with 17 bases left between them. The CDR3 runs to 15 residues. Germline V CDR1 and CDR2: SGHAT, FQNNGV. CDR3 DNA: TGTGCCAGCAGCTTTGGACCGGCAGGGTTAGATGGCTACACCTTC. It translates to CASSFGPAGLDGYTF.

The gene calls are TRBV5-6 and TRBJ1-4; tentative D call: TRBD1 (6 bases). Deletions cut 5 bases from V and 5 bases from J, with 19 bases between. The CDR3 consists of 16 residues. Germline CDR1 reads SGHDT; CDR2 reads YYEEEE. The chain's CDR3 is CASSLKPGHRNEKLFF. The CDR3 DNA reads TGTGCCAGCAGTCTCAAACCGGGACACAGAAATGAAAAACTGTTTTTT.

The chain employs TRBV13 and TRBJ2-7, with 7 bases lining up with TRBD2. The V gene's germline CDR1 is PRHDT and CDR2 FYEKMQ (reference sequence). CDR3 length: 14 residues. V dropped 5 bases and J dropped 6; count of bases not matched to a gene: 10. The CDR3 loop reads CASSRRDYLLEQYF. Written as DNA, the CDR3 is TGTGCCAGCAGCCGCCGGGACTACCTCCTCGAGCAGTACTTC.

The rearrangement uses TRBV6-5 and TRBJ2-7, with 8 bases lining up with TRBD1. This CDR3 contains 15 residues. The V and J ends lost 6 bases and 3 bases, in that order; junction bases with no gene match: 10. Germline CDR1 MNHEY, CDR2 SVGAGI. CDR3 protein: CASRSQTGVFYEQYF. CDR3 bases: TGTGCCAGCAGGAGTCAGACAGGGGTGTTCTACGAGCAGTACTTC.

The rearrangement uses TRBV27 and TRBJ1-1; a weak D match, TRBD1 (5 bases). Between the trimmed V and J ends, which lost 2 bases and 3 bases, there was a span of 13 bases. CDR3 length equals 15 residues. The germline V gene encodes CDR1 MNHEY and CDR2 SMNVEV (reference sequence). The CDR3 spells CASSLDITGYTEAFF. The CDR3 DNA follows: TGTGCCAGCAGTTTAGATATAACAGGATACACTGAAGCTTTCTTT.

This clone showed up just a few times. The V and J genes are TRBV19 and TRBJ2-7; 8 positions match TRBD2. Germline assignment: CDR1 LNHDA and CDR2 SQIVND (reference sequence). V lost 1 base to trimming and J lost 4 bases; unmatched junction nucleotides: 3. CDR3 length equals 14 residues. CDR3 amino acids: CASSIAGGGYEQYF. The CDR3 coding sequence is TGTGCCAGTAGTATAGCGGGAGGGGGATACGAGCAGTACTTC.

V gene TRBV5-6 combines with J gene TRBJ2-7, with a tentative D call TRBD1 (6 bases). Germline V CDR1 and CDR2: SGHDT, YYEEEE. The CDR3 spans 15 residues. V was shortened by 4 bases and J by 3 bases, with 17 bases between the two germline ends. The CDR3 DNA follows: TGTGCCAGCAGCCCACCTCCGACAGGCGACTACGAGCAGTACTTC. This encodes CASSPPPTGDYEQYF.

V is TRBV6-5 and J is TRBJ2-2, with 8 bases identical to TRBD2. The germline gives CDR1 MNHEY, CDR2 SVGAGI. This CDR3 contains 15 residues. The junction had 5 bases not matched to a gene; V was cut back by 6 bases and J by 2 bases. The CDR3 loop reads CASRSSGRNTGELFF. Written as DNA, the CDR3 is TGTGCCAGCAGATCCAGCGGGAGAAACACCGGGGAGCTGTTTTTT.

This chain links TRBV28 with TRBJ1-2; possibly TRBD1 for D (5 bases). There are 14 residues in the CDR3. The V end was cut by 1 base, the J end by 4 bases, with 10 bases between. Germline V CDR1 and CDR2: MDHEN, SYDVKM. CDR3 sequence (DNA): TGTGCCAGCAGTTTATCCCGACAGTTCTATGGCTACACCTTC. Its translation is CASSLSRQFYGYTF.

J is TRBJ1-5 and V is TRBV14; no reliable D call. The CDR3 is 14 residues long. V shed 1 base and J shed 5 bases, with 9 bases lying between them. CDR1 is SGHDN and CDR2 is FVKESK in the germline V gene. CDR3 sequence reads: CASSQVGVDQPQHF. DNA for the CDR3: TGTGCCAGCAGCCAAGTTGGAGTGGATCAGCCCCAGCATTTT.